This T cell receptor (beta chain) was retrieved from a study of OX40 agonist ivuxolimab in advanced cancers. Across the study: Ivuxolimab is an agonistic anti-OX40 (CD134) antibody, and patients were treated with it. A mean age of roughly 62 years, range roughly 23 to 85, was recorded, and 70% to 85% were male.

The V segment lost 5 bases and the J segment 0 bases; nucleotides outside the gene matches: 9. CDR1 and CDR2 (germline): SEHNR, FQNEAQ (reference sequence). This CDR3 region has 17 residues. Generated by immunoSEQ multiplex PCR, the TCRdb table keeps only in-frame clones and is missing some. Of 94,000 or so clones in the sample, about four fifths were seen once. There are a few counts of this clone. The receptor comes from an adult with an advanced solid tumor such as melanoma, head and neck, liver or kidney cancer. The rearrangement uses TRBV7-9 and TRBJ1-4; TRBD1 agrees at 7 bases. Sequenced here: CD4+ or CD8+ T cells sorted from blood, sampled in a trial of the OX40 agonist ivuxolimab. Written as DNA, the CDR3 is TGTGCCAGCAGCCCACGACAGGGCACCACAACTAATGAAAAACTGTTTTTT. Protein: CASSPRQGTTTNEKLFF.